One and the same sample provided the 32 T cell receptor beta chains below, sequenced in a study of T cell responses to AZD1222 COVID-19 vaccine. Clones were sequenced by immunoSEQ multiplex PCR, and TCRdb holds only the in-frame ones, with some missing. The repertoire holds under 150,000 clones, with more than 85% as singletons. The starting material was peripheral blood, obtained on day 0 of AZD1222 vaccination. These receptors were collected from an adult in good health.

The chain employs TRBV10-1 and TRBJ2-1; D is unclear. V was cut by 3 bases and J by 13 bases, with 10 bases left in between. CDR1 and CDR2 (germline): WNHNN, SYGVQD (reference sequence). CDR3 size: 11 residues. For the CDR3, the DNA is TGCGCCAGCAGTGAAAGTAGTATCCAGTTCTTC. Protein: CASSESSIQFF.

The chain employs TRBV11-2 and TRBJ1-2, with TRBD1 as a possible D gene (5 bases). Germline values: CDR1 SGHAT, CDR2 FQNNGV. CDR3 length: 13 residues. V was trimmed by 5 bases and J by 3 bases, leaving 10 bases between them. This chain's CDR3 is CASSPGRHYGYTF. CDR3 bases: TGTGCCAGCAGCCCAGGGAGGCACTATGGCTACACCTTC.

The rearrangement joins TRBV7-2 to TRBJ1-6, with 8 bases matching TRBD1. The trim removed 1 base at V and 7 bases at J, leaving 3 bases unmatched. Germline CDR1 reads SGHTA; CDR2 reads FQGNSA. CDR3 length: 15 residues. In DNA form, the CDR3 reads TGTGCCAGCAGCTTAGACAGGGGGAAAAATTCACCCCTCCACTTT. The encoded protein is CASSLDRGKNSPLHF.

The chain employs TRBV10-1 and TRBJ2-3; D possibly corresponds to TRBD1 (5 bases). Germline V lookup: CDR1 WNHNN, CDR2 SYGVQD (reference sequence). Between the trimmed V and J ends, which lost 0 bases and 5 bases, there was a span of 12 bases. The CDR3 sequence is 15 residues long. CDR3 amino acids: CASSESTAGQDTQYF. The CDR3 DNA reads TGCGCCAGCAGTGAGTCGACGGCAGGACAAGATACGCAGTATTTT.

The chain uses TRBV2 and TRBJ2-2; D not certain. The germline CDR1 and CDR2 sequences are SNHLY and FYNNEI. Deletions cut 6 bases from V and 7 bases from J, with 15 bases between. This CDR3 has 14 amino acids. CDR3 protein: CASSPRLSSGELFF. CDR3 coding DNA: TGTGCCAGCAGCCCTAGACTTTCTAGCGGGGAGCTGTTTTTT.

The chain joins TRBV7-8 to TRBJ1-5; 8 bases fit TRBD1. Germline V gene lookup returns CDR1 SGHVS and CDR2 FQNEAQ. V lost 1 base to trimming and J lost 4 bases; unmatched junction nucleotides: 3. The CDR3 sequence is 15 residues long. The CDR3 spells CASSLGQGINQPQHF. CDR3 bases: TGTGCCAGCAGCTTAGGACAGGGGATAAATCAGCCCCAGCATTTT.

The V and J genes are TRBV12-3 or TRBV12-4 and TRBJ2-7; D perhaps matches TRBD1 (6 bases). The CDR3 totals 11 residues. The ends were cut back, 6 bases at V and 7 bases at J, with 10 bases in the middle. CDR3 bases: TGTGCCAGCAGCCACAGGGAAGAGCAGTACTTC. It encodes CASSHREEQYF.

The V and J genes are TRBV27 and TRBJ2-3; D may be TRBD2 (6 bases). The CDR3 length is 19 residues. The V end was cut by 2 bases, the J end by 4 bases, with 25 bases between. Germline lookup yields CDR1 MNHEY and CDR2 SMNVEV (reference sequence). The CDR3 sequence: CASSLRQDLGGGKADTQYF. The CDR3 nucleotides are TGTGCCAGCAGTTTACGCCAGGATCTTGGGGGAGGTAAAGCAGATACGCAGTATTTT.

The chain carries TRBV9 and TRBJ2-1; the match to TRBD2 covers 9 bases. CDR3 length equals 19 residues. J was trimmed by 0 bases and V by 3 bases; bases with no gene match: 13. Germline V CDR1 and CDR2: SGDLS, YYNGEE. The CDR3 DNA sequence: TGTGCCAGCAGCGGACAGGGAACCAGCGGGAGGAGCTCCTACAATGAGCAGTTCTTC. Translated, it gives CASSGQGTSGRSSYNEQFF.

V and J are TRBV28 and TRBJ2-3, with unresolved D. Germline CDR1 and CDR2: MDHEN and SYDVKM. V was cut by 4 bases and J by 2 bases, with 4 bases left in between. The CDR3 has 12 residues. The CDR3 DNA reads as TGTGCCAGCAGTTCCCCCACAGATACGCAGTATTTT. Protein sequence: CASSSPTDTQYF.

The gene calls are TRBV4-2 and TRBJ1-6; D not certain. The CDR3 contains 16 residues. V was trimmed by 1 base and J by 8 bases, leaving 15 bases between them. The germline CDR1 and CDR2 sequences are LGHNA and YNFKEQ. The DNA of the CDR3 is TGTGCCAGCAGCCAAGTTGCCGGCCAGTGGGATTCACCCCTCCACTTT. Translated, it gives CASSQVAGQWDSPLHF.

The chain employs TRBV12-3 or TRBV12-4 and TRBJ2-5; D uncertain. The CDR3 contains 11 residues. V was cut by 6 bases and J by 5 bases, with 7 bases left in between. This CDR3 is CASSNTETQYF. In DNA form, the CDR3 reads TGTGCCAGCAGCAATACGGAGACCCAGTACTTC.

The chain has TRBV10-3 and TRBJ2-5; TRBD2 is a possible D gene (5 bases). V lost 0 bases and J lost 5, with 10 bases in between. Germline V CDR1 and CDR2: ENHRY, SYGVKD. The CDR3 runs to 14 residues. The DNA for the CDR3 is TGTGCCATCAGTGAGTCAAAGGGCGGGGAGACCCAGTACTTC. Its protein product is CAISESKGGETQYF.

The CDR3 protein is CASSVAGQPIDEQYF. CDR3 nucleotides: TGTGCCAGCAGCGTAGCTGGACAGCCTATAGACGAGCAGTACTTC. The chain carries TRBV9 and TRBJ2-7; TRBD1 might be the D (6 bases). The CDR3 is 15 residues long. CDR1 and CDR2 (germline): SGDLS, YYNGEE. V lost 0 bases, J lost 5 bases, and 15 bases lay in between. The variable domain in full, with the rest retrieved from reference TRBV9 and TRBJ2-7, is DSGVTQTPKHLITATGQRVTLRCSPRSGDLSVYWYQQSLDQGLQFLIQYYNGEERAKGNILERFSAQQFPDLHSELNLSSLELGDSALYFCASSVAGQPIDEQYFGPGTRLTVT.

The rearrangement joins TRBV15 to TRBJ2-7, with 8 bases lining up with TRBD1. This CDR3 comprises 17 residues. Looked up from germline, CDR1 is LNHNV and CDR2 is YYDKDF (reference sequence). The trim removed 0 bases at V and 6 bases at J, leaving 13 bases unmatched. The CDR3 nucleotides are TGTGCCACCAGCAGAGATTCGTTAGGACAGGGCATGGGCGAGCAGTACTTC. Protein sequence: CATSRDSLGQGMGEQYF.

This chain connects TRBV29-1 to TRBJ2-7, with 7 positions matching TRBD1. Losses at the gene ends were 6 bases for V and 4 bases for J; bases not matched to a gene: 6. The CDR3 is made up of 12 amino acids. In germline, CDR1 is SQVTM, CDR2 ANQGSEA. The chain's CDR3 is CSVRQGGYEQYF. CDR3 sequence (DNA): TGCAGCGTCCGACAGGGTGGTTACGAGCAGTACTTC.

The V call is TRBV3-1 (or the pseudogene TRBV3-2), the J call TRBJ2-2; D remains ambiguous. Germline CDR1 LGHDT, CDR2 YNNKEL (reference sequence). Trimming stripped 4 bases from V and 1 base from J, with 13 bases between. The CDR3 extends over 16 amino acids. The DNA of the CDR3 is TGTGCCAGCAGCCCGAGACTGGTATTGAACACCGGGGAGCTGTTTTTT. Amino acid sequence: CASSPRLVLNTGELFF.

The chain has TRBV28 and TRBJ1-2; D remains ambiguous. Germline values: CDR1 MDHEN, CDR2 SYDVKM. Trimming removed 6 bases at V and 8 bases at J, with 22 bases between. The CDR3 is made up of 15 amino acids. CDR3 nucleotides: TGTGCCAGCAGACCTGACCGTTTCCGCCAAGGGGGCTACACCTTC. Its translation: CASRPDRFRQGGYTF.

This rearrangement joins TRBV6-5 to TRBJ2-5; TRBD2 might be the D (6 bases). The length of the CDR3 is 13 residues. Germline V CDR1 and CDR2: MNHEY, SVGAGI. V was cut by 5 bases and J by 5 bases, with 12 bases left in between. The CDR3 DNA is TGTGCCAGCAGTACCGGGAGCGTGGAGACCCAGTACTTC. This gives the protein CASSTGSVETQYF.

CDR3 loop: CASSIQGMDLFF. CDR3 nucleotide sequence: TGTGCCAGTAGTATACAGGGGATGGATCTGTTTTTT. This chain joins TRBV19 and TRBJ1-4, with D maybe TRBD1 (6 bases). V was shortened by 2 bases and J by 14 bases, with 12 bases between the two germline ends. The CDR3 has 12 residues. Germline CDR1 LNHDA, CDR2 SQIVND (reference sequence). The whole variable domain, remainder taken from reference TRBV19 and TRBJ1-4, is DGGITQSPKYLFRKEGQNVTLSCEQNLNHDAMYWYRQDPGQGLRLIYYSQIVNDFQKGDIAEGYSVSREKKESFPLTVTSAQKNPTAFYLCASSIQGMDLFFGSGTQLSVL.

The J gene is TRBJ2-7, the V gene TRBV18; no firm D call. Germline CDR1 KGHSH, CDR2 LQKENI. CDR3 length: 17 residues. Trimming pared 4 bases from V and 2 bases from J, leaving 21 bases between. The CDR3 DNA sequence: TGTGCCAGCTCACGAATATCCCCCTCGACCCCTACCTACGAGCAGTACTTC. It translates to CASSRISPSTPTYEQYF.

The rearrangement joins TRBV29-1 to TRBJ2-7, with 9 nucleotides matching TRBD1. This CDR3 has 13 amino acids. V lost 3 bases, J lost 5 bases, and 5 bases stayed unmatched. The germline CDR1 and CDR2 sequences are SQVTM and ANQGSEA. Here the CDR3 reads CSVDPGTGNEQYF. The CDR3 DNA is TGCAGCGTTGATCCCGGGACAGGGAACGAGCAGTACTTC.

The chain couples TRBV25-1 to TRBJ1-1; D not resolved. This CDR3 has 12 residues. Germline-derived CDR1 and CDR2 are MGHDK and SYGVNS. Deletions cut 3 bases from V and 1 base from J, with 3 bases between. The CDR3 here is CASSEANTEAFF. The CDR3 DNA sequence: TGTGCCAGCAGTGAGGCGAACACTGAAGCTTTCTTT.

The chain carries TRBV29-1 and TRBJ1-1, with no clear D. Germline V gene lookup returns CDR1 SQVTM and CDR2 ANQGSEA. V was pared by 6 bases and J by 1 base, with 9 bases between. The CDR3 runs 12 residues. DNA for the CDR3: TGCAGCGTCGCTTGGGGGAACACTGAAGCTTTCTTT. Translated, it gives CSVAWGNTEAFF.

V usage is TRBV4-1 and J usage is TRBJ1-2; TRBD1 agrees at 11 bases. Per the germline V gene, CDR1 is MGHRA and CDR2 is YSYEKL. The CDR3 is 16 residues long. J gave up 4 bases and V 3 bases, and 7 bases lay outside the gene matches. Here the CDR3 DNA reads TGCGCCAGCAGCCACGTGACCGGGACAGGGGGCTATGGCTACACCTTC. Encoded protein: CASSHVTGTGGYGYTF.

V usage is TRBV4-1 and J usage is TRBJ2-7, with TRBD2 identical over 8 bases. The ends lost 2 bases at V and 3 bases at J; junction bases unmatched: 15. This CDR3 comprises 18 residues. Germline CDR1 and CDR2: MGHRA and YSYEKL. CDR3 coding DNA: TGCGCCAGCAGCCAAAGATCGTCCCCCAGCGGGAGTGTCTACGAGCAGTACTTC. Translated: CASSQRSSPSGSVYEQYF.

The V and J genes are TRBV29-1 and TRBJ1-2; D unclear. The CDR3 totals 14 residues. The V gene's germline CDR1 is SQVTM and CDR2 ANQGSEA. The ends were cut back, 0 bases at V and 1 base at J, with 9 bases in the middle. CDR3 amino acids: CSVEDWHGNYGYTF. The CDR3 region has the DNA TGCAGCGTTGAAGATTGGCATGGTAACTATGGCTACACCTTC.

The chain employs TRBV7-3 and TRBJ1-1, with 7 nucleotides matching TRBD1. V lost 2 bases and J lost 4; bases outside the gene matches: 4. Germline-derived CDR1 and CDR2 are SGHTA and FQGTGA. This CDR3 has 14 amino acids. The CDR3 DNA follows: TGTGCCAGCAGCTTAGTAGGGGGCTTCACTGAAGCTTTCTTT. Protein: CASSLVGGFTEAFF.

The rearrangement uses TRBV7-9 and TRBJ2-1; D tentatively reads TRBD1 or TRBD2 (5 bases each). Germline CDR1 reads SEHNR; CDR2 reads FQNEAQ (reference sequence). Trimming removed 1 base at V and 2 bases at J, with 12 bases between. The CDR3 consists of 16 residues. The CDR3 nucleotides are TGTGCCAGCAGCTTAGGTAGCGAGGGGCCCTACAATGAGCAGTTCTTC. The encoded protein is CASSLGSEGPYNEQFF.

The rearrangement joins TRBV28 to TRBJ1-5; D gene unclear. V gave up 3 bases and J gave up 0 bases, with 12 bases separating them. CDR1 and CDR2 (germline): MDHEN, SYDVKM. This CDR3 is 16 amino acids long. CDR3 DNA sequence: TGTGCCAGCAGTTTCGGGAACCCAATTAGCAATCAGCCCCAGCATTTT. Its protein is CASSFGNPISNQPQHF.

V gene TRBV6-5 combines with J gene TRBJ2-3, with D hard to call. The CDR3 is 14 residues long. Germline loops: CDR1 MNHEY, CDR2 SVGAGI. Trimming removed 6 bases at V and 0 bases at J, with 10 bases between. DNA of the CDR3: TGTGCCAGCAGCTTCAGGATTAGCACAGATACGCAGTATTTT. Encoded protein: CASSFRISTDTQYF.

The rearrangement links TRBV6-5 to TRBJ1-2; D unresolved. This CDR3 has 14 residues. V lost 5 bases, J lost 1 base, and 11 bases lay in between. Per the germline V gene, CDR1 is MNHEY and CDR2 is SVGAGI. The CDR3 DNA reads TGTGCCAGCAGTCACCCCGGCAGTAACTATGGCTACACCTTC. This encodes CASSHPGSNYGYTF.